Given below is one T cell receptor beta chain in context. The antigen remains undetermined. This sample is drawn from a study of neoadjuvant nivolumab and ipilimumab in lung cancer. Study results and caveats: Pathologic regression was not significantly tied to TCR clonality. Compared with tumor-adjacent uninvolved lung, resected tumors showed greater richness and clonality. TCR receptors were sequenced in few samples. Resected-tumor TCR richness correlated positively with pretherapy blood richness.

The CDR3 has 15 amino acids. Germline V gives CDR1 SNHLY, CDR2 FYNNEI. V trimming: 2 bases; J trimming: 5 bases; junction bases outside the gene matches: 3. TCRdb keeps only in-frame clones here, not all; method: immunoSEQ multiplex PCR. The sample has about 38,000 clones; 89% are singletons. The chain has TRBV2 and TRBJ2-3; TRBD1 matches at 11 bases. The clonotype was recovered from an adult with non-small cell lung cancer. The sample here was peripheral blood, taken before neoadjuvant nivolumab, alone or with ipilimumab. The CDR3 loop is CASSERGQGGDTQYF. In DNA, the CDR3 is TGTGCCAGCAGTGAAAGGGGACAGGGGGGAGATACGCAGTATTTT.